The present T cell receptor (beta chain) was sequenced within a study of blood T cell repertoires in COVID-19. Participant age was roughly 18 to 90 years, and participants resided in about two dozen US areas. Membership in each cohort depended on participant-reported clinical history. What the recovered Cohort 3 donors had was two negative PCRs, clearance, or symptom resolution. Original data processing: Reference gene primer amplification gave nucleated cell count estimates. TCRdb keeps only in-frame clones here, not all; method: immunoSEQ multiplex PCR. The V and J calls and clone size were taken over from that table, and D and trimming were inferred from the DNA. The data show more than 250,000 clones, roughly 90% seen once. Sequencing was performed on PBMCs or T cells enriched from blood (not recorded which). The source is a woman between 25 and 40 years old who had recovered from COVID-19.

Here the CDR3 DNA reads TGTGCCACCAGTGATCCCCGGGACACGACCTACGAGCAGTACTTC. Translating gives CATSDPRDTTYEQYF. The chain uses TRBV24-1 and TRBJ2-7; D perhaps matches TRBD1 (6 bases). The CDR3 sequence is 15 residues long. Trimming removed 3 bases from V and 2 bases from J, with 13 bases in between. CDR1 is KGHDR and CDR2 is SFDVKD in the germline V gene.